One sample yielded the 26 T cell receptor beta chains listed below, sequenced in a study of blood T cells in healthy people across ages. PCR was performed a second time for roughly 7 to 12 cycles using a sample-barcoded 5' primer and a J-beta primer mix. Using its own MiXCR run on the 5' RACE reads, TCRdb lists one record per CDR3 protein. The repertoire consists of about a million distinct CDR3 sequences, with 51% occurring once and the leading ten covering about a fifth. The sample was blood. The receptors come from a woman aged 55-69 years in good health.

This CDR3 is CSARVTGLAERFFNEQYF. Here the CDR3 DNA reads TGCAGTGCTAGAGTCACAGGACTAGCGGAGAGGTTCTTCAACGAGCAGTACTTC. The V gene is TRBV20-1, the J gene TRBJ2-7; 10 nucleotides match TRBD2. The CDR3 sequence is 18 residues long. The germline CDR1 and CDR2 sequences are DFQATT and SNEGSKA (reference sequence). The V segment lost 1 base and the J segment 5 bases; nucleotides outside the gene matches: 17.

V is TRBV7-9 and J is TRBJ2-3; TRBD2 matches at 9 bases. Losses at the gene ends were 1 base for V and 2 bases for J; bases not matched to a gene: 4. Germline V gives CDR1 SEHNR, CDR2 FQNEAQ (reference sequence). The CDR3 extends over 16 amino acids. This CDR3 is CASSLVPSGNTDTQYF. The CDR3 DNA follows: TGTGCCAGCAGCTTAGTGCCTAGCGGGAACACAGATACGCAGTATTTT.

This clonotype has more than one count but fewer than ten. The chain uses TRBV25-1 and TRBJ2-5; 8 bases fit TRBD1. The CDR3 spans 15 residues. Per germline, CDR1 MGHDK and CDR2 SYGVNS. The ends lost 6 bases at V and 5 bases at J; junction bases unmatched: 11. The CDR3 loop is CASSLLDRVGETQYF. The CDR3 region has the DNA TGTGCCAGCAGCCTCTTGGACAGGGTAGGGGAGACCCAGTACTTC.

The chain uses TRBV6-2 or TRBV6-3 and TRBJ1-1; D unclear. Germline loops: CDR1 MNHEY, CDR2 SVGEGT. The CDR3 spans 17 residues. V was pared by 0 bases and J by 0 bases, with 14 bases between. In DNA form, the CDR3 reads TGTGCCAGCAGTTACTCGTTTTCGGGCAACATGAACACTGAAGCTTTCTTT. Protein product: CASSYSFSGNMNTEAFF.

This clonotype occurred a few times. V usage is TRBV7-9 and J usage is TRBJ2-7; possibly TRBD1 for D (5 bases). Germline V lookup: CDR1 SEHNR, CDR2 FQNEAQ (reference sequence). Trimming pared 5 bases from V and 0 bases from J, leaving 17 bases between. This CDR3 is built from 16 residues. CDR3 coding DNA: TGTGCCAGCAGCCCCCCCCTACAGGTACCCTCCTACGAGCAGTACTTC. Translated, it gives CASSPPLQVPSYEQYF. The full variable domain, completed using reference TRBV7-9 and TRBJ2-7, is DTGVSQNPRHKITKRGQNVTFRCDPISEHNRLYWYRQTLGQGPEFLTYFQNEAQLEKSRLLSDRFSAERPKGSFSTLEIQRTEQGDSAMYLCASSPPLQVPSYEQYFGPGTRLTVT.

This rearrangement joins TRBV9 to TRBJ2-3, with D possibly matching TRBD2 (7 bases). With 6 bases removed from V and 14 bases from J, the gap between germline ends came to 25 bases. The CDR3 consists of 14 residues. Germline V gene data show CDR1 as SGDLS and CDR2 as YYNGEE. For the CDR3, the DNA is TGTGCCAGCACCAAACTTTCCGAGGGGGGGGCCTTGTATTTT. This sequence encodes CASTKLSEGGALYF.

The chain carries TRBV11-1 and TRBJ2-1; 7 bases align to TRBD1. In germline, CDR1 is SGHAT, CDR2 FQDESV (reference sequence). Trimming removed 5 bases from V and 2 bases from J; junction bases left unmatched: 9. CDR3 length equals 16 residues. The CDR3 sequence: CASSRGGGFTYNEQFF. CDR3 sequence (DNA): TGTGCCAGCAGCCGAGGGGGCGGTTTTACCTACAATGAGCAGTTCTTC.

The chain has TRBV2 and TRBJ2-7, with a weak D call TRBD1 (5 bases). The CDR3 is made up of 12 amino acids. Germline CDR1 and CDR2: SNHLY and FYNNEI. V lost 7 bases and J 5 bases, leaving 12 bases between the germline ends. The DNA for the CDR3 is TGTGCCAGCAAAAGACAGAACGACGAGCAGTACTTC. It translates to CASKRQNDEQYF. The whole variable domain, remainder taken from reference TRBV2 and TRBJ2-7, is EPEVTQTPSHQVTQMGQEVILRCVPISNHLYFYWYRQILGQKVEFLVSFYNNEISEKSEIFDDQFSVERPDGSNFTLKIRSTKLEDSAMYFCASKRQNDEQYFGPGTRLTVT.

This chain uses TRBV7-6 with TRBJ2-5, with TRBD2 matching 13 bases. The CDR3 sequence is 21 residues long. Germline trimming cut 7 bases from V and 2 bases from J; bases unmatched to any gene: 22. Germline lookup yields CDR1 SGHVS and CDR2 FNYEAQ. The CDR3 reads CASTPLWGRTSGRSGQETQYF. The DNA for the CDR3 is TGTGCCAGCACCCCTCTTTGGGGGCGGACTAGCGGGAGATCGGGACAAGAGACCCAGTACTTC.

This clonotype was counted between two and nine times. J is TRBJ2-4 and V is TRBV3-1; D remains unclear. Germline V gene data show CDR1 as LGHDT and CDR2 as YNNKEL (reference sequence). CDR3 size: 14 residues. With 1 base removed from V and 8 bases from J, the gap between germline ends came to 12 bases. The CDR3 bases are TGTGCCAGCAGCCAAGTAAGGCGCGCCGACATTCAGTACTTC. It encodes CASSQVRRADIQYF.

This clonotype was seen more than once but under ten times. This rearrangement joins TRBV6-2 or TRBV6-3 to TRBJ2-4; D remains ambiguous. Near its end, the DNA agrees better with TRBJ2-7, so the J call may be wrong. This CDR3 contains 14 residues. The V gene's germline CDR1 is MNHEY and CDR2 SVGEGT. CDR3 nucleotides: TGTGCCAGCAGTTACGCGGCTACATCCTACGAGCAGTACTTC. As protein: CASSYAATSYEQYF.

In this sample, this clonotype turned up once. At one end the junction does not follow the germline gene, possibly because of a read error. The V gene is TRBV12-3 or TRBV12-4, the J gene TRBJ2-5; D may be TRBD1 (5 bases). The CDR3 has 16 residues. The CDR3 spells CASSLYRTRYQETQYF. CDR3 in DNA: TGTGCCAGCAGTTTATACAGGACCCGGTACCAGGAGACCCAGTACTTC.

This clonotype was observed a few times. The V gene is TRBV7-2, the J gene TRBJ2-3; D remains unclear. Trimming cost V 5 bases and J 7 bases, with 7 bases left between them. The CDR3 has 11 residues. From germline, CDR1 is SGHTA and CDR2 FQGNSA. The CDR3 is CASSPSNTQYF. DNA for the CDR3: TGTGCCAGCAGCCCCTCCAATACGCAGTATTTT.

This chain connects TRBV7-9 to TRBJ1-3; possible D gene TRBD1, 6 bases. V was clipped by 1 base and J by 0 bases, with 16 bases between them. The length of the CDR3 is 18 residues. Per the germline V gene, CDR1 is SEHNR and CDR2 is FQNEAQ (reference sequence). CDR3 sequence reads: CASSLDFRGRTSGNTIYF. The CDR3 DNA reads TGTGCCAGCAGCTTAGATTTTCGGGGGCGAACCTCTGGAAACACCATATATTTT.

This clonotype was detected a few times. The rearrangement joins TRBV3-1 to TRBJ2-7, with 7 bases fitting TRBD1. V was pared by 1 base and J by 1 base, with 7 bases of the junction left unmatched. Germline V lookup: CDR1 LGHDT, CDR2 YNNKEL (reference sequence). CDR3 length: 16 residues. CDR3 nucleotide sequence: TGTGCCAGCAGCCAAGCAGGGGGAACGGGGTCCTACGAGCAGTACTTC. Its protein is CASSQAGGTGSYEQYF.

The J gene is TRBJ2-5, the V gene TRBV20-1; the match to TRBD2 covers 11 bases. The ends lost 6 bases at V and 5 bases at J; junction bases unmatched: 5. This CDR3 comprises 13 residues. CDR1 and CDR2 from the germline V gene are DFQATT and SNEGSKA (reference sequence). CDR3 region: CSALAGGHETQYF. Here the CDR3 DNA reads TGCAGTGCCTTAGCGGGAGGGCACGAGACCCAGTACTTC.

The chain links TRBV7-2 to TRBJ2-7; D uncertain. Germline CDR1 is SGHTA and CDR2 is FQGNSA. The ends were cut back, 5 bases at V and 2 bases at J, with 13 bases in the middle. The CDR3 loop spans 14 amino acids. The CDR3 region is CASSVSSPPYEQYF. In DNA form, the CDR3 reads TGTGCCAGCAGCGTTTCGTCTCCTCCCTACGAGCAGTACTTC.

This CDR3 is CASSSPQVSSQPQHF. Here the CDR3 DNA reads TGTGCCAGCAGCAGTCCACAGGTGTCCTCTCAGCCCCAGCATTTT. The J gene is TRBJ1-5, the V gene TRBV21-1; no check of the table's D call, TRBD1, against the DNA was made. TRBV21-1 is an annotated pseudogene. The CDR3 contains 15 residues.

Here the CDR3 reads CASSTDTVNTEAFF. CDR3 nucleotide sequence: TGTGCCAGCAGCACCGATACAGTGAACACTGAAGCTTTCTTT. The rearrangement uses TRBV7-2 and TRBJ1-1; D unclear. This CDR3 is 14 amino acids long. V gave up 5 bases and J gave up 0 bases, with 10 bases separating them. Germline CDR1 SGHTA, CDR2 FQGNSA.

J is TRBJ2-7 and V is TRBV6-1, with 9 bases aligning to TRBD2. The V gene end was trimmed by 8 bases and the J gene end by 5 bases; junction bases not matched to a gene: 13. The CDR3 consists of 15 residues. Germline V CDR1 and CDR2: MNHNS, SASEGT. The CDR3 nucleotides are TGTGCCAGCTCTAGGAACGGCGCGGGAGGGAACGAGCAGTACTTC. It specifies CASSRNGAGGNEQYF.

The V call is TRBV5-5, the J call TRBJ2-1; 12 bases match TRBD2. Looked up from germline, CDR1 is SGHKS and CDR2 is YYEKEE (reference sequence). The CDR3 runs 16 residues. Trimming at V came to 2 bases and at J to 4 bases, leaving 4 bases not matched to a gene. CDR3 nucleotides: TGTGCCAGCAGCTTAGGACTAGCGGGAAAGTACAATGAGCAGTTCTTC. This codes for CASSLGLAGKYNEQFF.

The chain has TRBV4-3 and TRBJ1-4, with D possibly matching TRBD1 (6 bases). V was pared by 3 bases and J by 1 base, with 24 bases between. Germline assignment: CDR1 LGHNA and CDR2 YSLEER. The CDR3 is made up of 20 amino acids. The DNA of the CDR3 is TGCGCCAGCAGCCATTCCGACAGACAGGTTCCCGCGAAAACTAATGAAAAACTGTTTTTT. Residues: CASSHSDRQVPAKTNEKLFF.

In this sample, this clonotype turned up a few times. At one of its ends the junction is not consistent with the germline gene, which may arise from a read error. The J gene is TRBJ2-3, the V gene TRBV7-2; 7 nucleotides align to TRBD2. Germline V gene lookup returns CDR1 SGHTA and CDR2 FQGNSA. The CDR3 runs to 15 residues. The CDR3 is CASTLLIRGRDTQYF. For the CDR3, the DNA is TGTGCCAGCACCTTACTAATTCGCGGGAGAGATACGCAGTATTTT.

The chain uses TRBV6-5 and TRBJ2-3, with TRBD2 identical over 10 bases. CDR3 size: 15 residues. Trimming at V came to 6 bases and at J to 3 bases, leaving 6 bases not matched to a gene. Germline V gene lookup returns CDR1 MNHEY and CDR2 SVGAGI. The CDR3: CASRQSGRATDTQYF. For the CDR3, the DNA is TGTGCCAGCAGACAGAGCGGGAGGGCGACAGATACGCAGTATTTT.

CDR3 loop: CASSQVATAGKETQYF. CDR3 coding DNA: TGCGCCAGCAGCCAAGTAGCTACAGCGGGAAAAGAGACCCAGTACTTC. The chain recombines TRBV4-1 with TRBJ2-5; TRBD2 matches 7 bases. The germline gives CDR1 MGHRA, CDR2 YSYEKL. The CDR3 is 16 residues long. The V segment lost 1 base and the J segment 3 bases; nucleotides outside the gene matches: 8.

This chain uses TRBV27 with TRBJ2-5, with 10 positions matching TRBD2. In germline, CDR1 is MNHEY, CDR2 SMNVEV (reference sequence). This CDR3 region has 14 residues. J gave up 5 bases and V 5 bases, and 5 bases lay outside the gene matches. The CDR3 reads CASSVPGLAETQYF. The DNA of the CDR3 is TGTGCCAGCAGTGTCCCGGGACTAGCGGAGACCCAGTACTTC.